The TCR beta chain described here comes from a study of OX40 agonist ivuxolimab in advanced cancers. Profiling relied on immunoSEQ multiplex PCR, and the TCRdb table lists in-frame clones only, not all of them. The sample records 90,000 to 120,000 clones, 85% to 95% being singletons. In germline, CDR1 is MNHEY, CDR2 SMNVEV (reference sequence). With V trimmed by 5 bases and J by 3 bases, 9 bases remained unmatched. CDR3 length equals 15 residues. The genes are TRBV27 and TRBJ1-2; 7 nucleotides align to TRBD1. The sample here was CD4+ or CD8+ T cells sorted from blood, taken in a trial of the OX40 agonist ivuxolimab. This TCR derives from an adult with an advanced solid tumor such as melanoma, head and neck, liver or kidney cancer. CDR3 loop: CASSLVPGTDYGYTF. CDR3 DNA sequence: TGTGCCAGCAGTCTAGTCCCCGGGACAGACTATGGCTACACCTTC.